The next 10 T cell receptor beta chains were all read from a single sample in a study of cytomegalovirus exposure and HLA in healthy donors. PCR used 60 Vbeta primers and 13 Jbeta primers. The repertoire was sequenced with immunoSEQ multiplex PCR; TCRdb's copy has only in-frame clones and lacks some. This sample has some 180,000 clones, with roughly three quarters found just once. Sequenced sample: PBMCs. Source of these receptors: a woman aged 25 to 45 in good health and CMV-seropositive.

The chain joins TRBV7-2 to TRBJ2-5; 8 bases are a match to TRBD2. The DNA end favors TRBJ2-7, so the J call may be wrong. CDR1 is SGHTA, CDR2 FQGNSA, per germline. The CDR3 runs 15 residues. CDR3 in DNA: TGTGCCAGCAGCTTGGACGGGGGGGCGACTTACGAGCAGTACTTC. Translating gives CASSLDGGATYEQYF.

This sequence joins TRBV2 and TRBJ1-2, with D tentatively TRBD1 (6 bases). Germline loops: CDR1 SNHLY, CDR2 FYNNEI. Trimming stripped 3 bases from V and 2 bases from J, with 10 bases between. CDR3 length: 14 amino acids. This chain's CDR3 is CASSEGAHNYGYTF. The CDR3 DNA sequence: TGTGCCAGCAGTGAGGGGGCGCACAACTATGGCTACACCTTC.

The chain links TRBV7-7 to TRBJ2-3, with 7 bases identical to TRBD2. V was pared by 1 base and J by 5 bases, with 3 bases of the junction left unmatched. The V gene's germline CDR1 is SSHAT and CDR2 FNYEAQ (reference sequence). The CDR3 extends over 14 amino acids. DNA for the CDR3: TGTGCCAGCAGCTTAGGGGAGGGAATAGATACGCAGTATTTT. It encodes CASSLGEGIDTQYF.

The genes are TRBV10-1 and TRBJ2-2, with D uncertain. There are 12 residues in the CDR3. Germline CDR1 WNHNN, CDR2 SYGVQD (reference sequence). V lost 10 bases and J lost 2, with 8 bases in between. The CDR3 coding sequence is TGCGCCACCCGTCCCAACACCGGGGAGCTGTTTTTT. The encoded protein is CATRPNTGELFF.

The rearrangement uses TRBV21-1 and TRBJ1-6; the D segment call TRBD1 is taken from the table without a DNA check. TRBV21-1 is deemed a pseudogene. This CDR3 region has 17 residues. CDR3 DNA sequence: TGTGCCAGCAGCAAAGGGACAGGGGCGCATTCGAATTCACCCCTCCACTTT. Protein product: CASSKGTGAHSNSPLHF.

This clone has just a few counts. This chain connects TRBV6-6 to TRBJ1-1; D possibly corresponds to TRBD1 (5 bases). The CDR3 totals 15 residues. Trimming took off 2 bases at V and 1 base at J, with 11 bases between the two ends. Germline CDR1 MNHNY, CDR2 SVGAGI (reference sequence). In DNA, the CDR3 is TGTGCCAGCAGTTACCCCGACAGCCGGAACACTGAAGCTTTCTTT. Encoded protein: CASSYPDSRNTEAFF.

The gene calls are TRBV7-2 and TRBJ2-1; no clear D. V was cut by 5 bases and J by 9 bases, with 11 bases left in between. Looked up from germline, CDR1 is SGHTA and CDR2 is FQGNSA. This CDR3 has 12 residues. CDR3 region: CASSPARFEQFF. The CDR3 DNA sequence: TGTGCCAGCAGCCCCGCTAGGTTTGAGCAGTTCTTC.

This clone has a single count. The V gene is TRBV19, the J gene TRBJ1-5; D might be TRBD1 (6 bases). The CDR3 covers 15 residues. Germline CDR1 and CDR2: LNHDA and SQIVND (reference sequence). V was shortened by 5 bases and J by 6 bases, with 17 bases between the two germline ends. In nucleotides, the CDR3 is TGTGCCAGTAGTCCCGGGGGGGGCCTCGGTCAGCCCCAGCATTTT. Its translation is CASSPGGGLGQPQHF.

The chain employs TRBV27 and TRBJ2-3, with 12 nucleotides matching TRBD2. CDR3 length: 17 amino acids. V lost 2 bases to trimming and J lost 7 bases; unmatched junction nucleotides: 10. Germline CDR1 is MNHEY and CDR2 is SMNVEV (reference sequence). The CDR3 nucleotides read TGTGCCAGCAGTTTACTAGCGGGGGGGCCGGAACTAAATACGCAGTATTTT. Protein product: CASSLLAGGPELNTQYF.

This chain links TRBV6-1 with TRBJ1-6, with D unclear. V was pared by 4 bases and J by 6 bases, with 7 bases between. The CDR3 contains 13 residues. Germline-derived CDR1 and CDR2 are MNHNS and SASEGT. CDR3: CASSVGGNSPLHF. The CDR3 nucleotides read TGTGCCAGCAGTGTTGGCGGTAATTCACCCCTCCACTTT.